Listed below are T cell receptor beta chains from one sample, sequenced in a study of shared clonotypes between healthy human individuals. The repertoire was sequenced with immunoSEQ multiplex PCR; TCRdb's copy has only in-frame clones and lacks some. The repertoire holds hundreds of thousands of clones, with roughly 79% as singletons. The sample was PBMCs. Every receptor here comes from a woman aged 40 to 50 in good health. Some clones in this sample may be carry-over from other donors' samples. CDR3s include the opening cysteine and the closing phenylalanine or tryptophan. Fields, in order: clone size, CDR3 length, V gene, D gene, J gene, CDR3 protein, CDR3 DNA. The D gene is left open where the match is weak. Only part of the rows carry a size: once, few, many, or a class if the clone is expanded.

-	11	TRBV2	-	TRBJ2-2	CASSEPGELFF	TGTGCCAGCAGTGAACCCGGGGAGCTGTTTTTT
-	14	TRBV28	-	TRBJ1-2	CASSLNGRGYGYTF	TGTGCCAGCAGTTTAAATGGCAGGGGATATGGCTACACCTTC
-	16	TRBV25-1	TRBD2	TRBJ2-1	CATKAGLAGGINEQFF	TGTGCCACAAAAGCGGGACTAGCGGGAGGTATCAATGAGCAGTTCTTC
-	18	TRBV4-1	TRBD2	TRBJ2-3	CASSQWVSGREITDTQYF	TGCGCCAGCAGCCAATGGGTTAGCGGGAGGGAAATCACAGATACGCAGTATTTT
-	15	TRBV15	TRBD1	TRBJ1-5	CATSRDLQGGWPQHF	TGTGCCACCAGCAGAGATCTGCAGGGGGGTTGGCCCCAGCATTTT
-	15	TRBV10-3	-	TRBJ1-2	CAISDWEGGARGYTF	TGTGCCATCAGTGACTGGGAGGGGGGGGCTCGTGGCTACACCTTC
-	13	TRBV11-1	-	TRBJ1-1	CASSPGLLTEAFF	TGTGCCAGCAGCCCGGGACTTTTGACTGAAGCTTTCTTT
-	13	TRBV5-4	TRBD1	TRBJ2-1	CASSQGTDYEQFF	TGTGCCAGCAGCCAAGGGACAGATTATGAGCAGTTCTTC
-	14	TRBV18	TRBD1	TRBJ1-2	CASSGQGRVFGYTF	TGTGCCAGCTCCGGACAGGGTCGGGTCTTTGGCTACACCTTC
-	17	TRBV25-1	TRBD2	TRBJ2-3	CASRGLAEASSTDTQYF	TGTGCCAGCAGGGGACTAGCGGAGGCCTCTAGCACAGATACGCAGTATTTT
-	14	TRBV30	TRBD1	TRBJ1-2	CAWNPRDRQGGYTF	TGTGCCTGGAATCCCCGGGACAGACAAGGGGGCTACACCTTC
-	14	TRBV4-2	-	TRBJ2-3	CASSHGDATDTQYF	TGTGCCAGCAGCCACGGAGATGCTACAGATACACAGTATTTT
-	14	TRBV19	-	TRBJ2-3	CASSIGAPTDTQYF	TGTGCCAGTAGTATCGGGGCACCCACAGATACGCAGTATTTT
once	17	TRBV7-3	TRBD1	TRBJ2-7	CASSLRPRDRGPYEQYF	TGTGCCAGCAGCTTGCGCCCCCGCGACAGGGGACCCTACGAGCAGTACTTC
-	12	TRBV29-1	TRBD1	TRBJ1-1	CSHTGGWTEAFF	TGCAGCCATACAGGGGGCTGGACTGAAGCTTTCTTT
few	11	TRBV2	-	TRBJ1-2	CASSGDYGYTF	TGTGCCAGCAGCGGTGACTATGGCTACACCTTC
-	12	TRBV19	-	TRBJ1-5	CASVGANQPQHF	TGTGCCAGTGTTGGGGCGAATCAGCCCCAGCATTTT
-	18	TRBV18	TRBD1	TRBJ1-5	CASSPRRDRGYSNQPQHF	TGTGCCAGCTCACCAAGGAGGGACAGGGGATATAGCAATCAGCCCCAGCATTTT
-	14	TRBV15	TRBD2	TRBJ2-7	CATSQLAGRYEQYF	TGTGCCACCAGCCAGCTAGCGGGCCGCTACGAGCAGTACTTC
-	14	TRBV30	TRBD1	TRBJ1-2	CAWSFNRGDYGYTF	TGTGCCTGGAGTTTTAACAGGGGGGACTATGGCTACACCTTC
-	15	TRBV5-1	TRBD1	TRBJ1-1	CASSSPDTGDTEAFF	TGCGCCAGCAGCTCACCCGATACAGGGGACACTGAAGCTTTCTTT
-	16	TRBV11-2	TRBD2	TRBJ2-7	CASSFVLLAGDYEQYF	TGTGCCAGCAGCTTTGTGTTATTAGCGGGAGACTACGAGCAGTACTTC
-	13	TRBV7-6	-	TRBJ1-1	CASSPRGGTEAFF	TGTGCCAGCAGCCCCCGGGGGGGAACTGAAGCTTTCTTT
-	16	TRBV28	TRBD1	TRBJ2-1	CASSSPGQRKYNEQFF	TGTGCCAGCAGTTCCCCGGGACAGAGAAAGTACAATGAGCAGTTCTTC
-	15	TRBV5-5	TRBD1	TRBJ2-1	CASSQNRGQGNEQFF	TGTGCCAGCAGTCAAAACAGGGGGCAAGGGAATGAGCAGTTCTTC
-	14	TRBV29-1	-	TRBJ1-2	CSVEEAGRIYGYTF	TGCAGCGTTGAAGAGGCGGGACGGATCTATGGCTACACCTTC